The 32 T cell receptor beta chains listed next were all sequenced from one sample in a study of blood T cells in healthy people across ages. The second PCR ran about 6 to 12 cycles with a sample-barcoded 5' primer and J-beta primers. TCRdb ran MiXCR on the 5' RACE reads and lists one entry per CDR3 protein. The sample includes hundreds of thousands of distinct CDR3 sequences, around 24% of them seen just once. These sequences were also reported in another study, on T cells of mothers and their children.

The sample was blood. These receptors came from a boy aged 5 to 17 in good health.

In this sample, this clonotype turned up a few times. The J gene is TRBJ2-5, the V gene TRBV7-8; 9 bases are a match to TRBD1. CDR3 length: 15 residues. The germline V gene has CDR1 SGHVS and CDR2 FQNEAQ. The V segment lost 5 bases and the J segment 11 bases; nucleotides outside the gene matches: 15. The CDR3 DNA follows: TGTGCCAGCAGCCTAGACAGGGGGACTACCTACGGGCAGTACTTC. This encodes CASSLDRGTTYGQYF.

This clonotype was counted many times. The V gene is TRBV20-1, the J gene TRBJ2-7; TRBD1 is a possible D gene (6 bases). Germline CDR1 is DFQATT and CDR2 is SNEGSKA (reference sequence). Trimming took off 3 bases at V and 5 bases at J, with 14 bases between the two ends. The CDR3 totals 13 residues. The CDR3 nucleotides read TGCAGTGCTAGTAGGGGGAGCCCTAACGAGCAGTACTTC. It yields the protein CSASRGSPNEQYF.

The chain carries TRBV6-1 and TRBJ1-2; D ambiguous. V lost 0 bases and J 8 bases, leaving 10 bases between the germline ends. The CDR3 has 13 amino acids. Germline V gene sequence: CDR1 MNHNS, CDR2 SASEGT. The CDR3 nucleotides read TGTGCCAGCAGTGAAGCGTGGGCGGACGGCTACACCTTC. Its protein is CASSEAWADGYTF.

This clonotype appeared a few times. This chain links TRBV15 with TRBJ2-7, with D uncertain. Germline V CDR1 and CDR2: LNHNV, YYDKDF (reference sequence). The CDR3 is 13 residues long. Trimming left V 1 base short and J 0 bases short, with 4 bases between. Here the CDR3 DNA reads TGTGCCACCAGCAGAGCTTACTCCTACGAGCAGTACTTC. Its protein is CATSRAYSYEQYF.

The table lists this clonotype with a few counts. At one end the junction does not follow the germline gene, possibly because of a read error. The rearrangement joins TRBV6-5 to TRBJ2-7, with 10 positions matching TRBD1. The CDR3 extends over 18 amino acids. Germline V gene sequence: CDR1 MNHEY, CDR2 SVGAGI. The CDR3 sequence is CASSHSGRGTGVSYEQYF. The CDR3 nucleotides read TGTGCCAGCAGTCACTCAGGGCGAGGGACAGGGGTCTCCTACGAGCAGTACTTC.

The rearrangement joins TRBV7-2 to TRBJ1-2; 7 bases fit TRBD1. V trimming: 5 bases; J trimming: 6 bases; junction bases outside the gene matches: 12. The CDR3 loop spans 15 amino acids. The germline V gene encodes CDR1 SGHTA and CDR2 FQGNSA. The CDR3 loop is CASSPDRVGSNGYTF. The DNA for the CDR3 is TGTGCCAGCAGCCCAGACAGGGTAGGATCTAATGGCTACACCTTC. The full variable domain, rest sourced from reference TRBV7-2 and TRBJ1-2, is GAGVSQSPSNKVTEKGKDVELRCDPISGHTALYWYRQSLGQGLEFLIYFQGNSAPDKSGLPSDRFSAERTGGSVSTLTIQRTQQEDSAVYLCASSPDRVGSNGYTFGSGTRLTVV.

This clonotype turned up a few times. This rearrangement joins TRBV5-1 to TRBJ2-1; D unclear. The V end was cut by 5 bases, the J end by 7 bases, with 10 bases between. Germline CDR1 and CDR2: SGHRS and YFSETQ. This CDR3 comprises 12 residues. The CDR3, as DNA: TGCGCCAGCAGAGACTCCAATAATGAGCAGTTCTTC. As protein: CASRDSNNEQFF.

This clonotype was seen a few times. The chain combines TRBV28 with TRBJ1-4; a weak D match, TRBD1 (6 bases). CDR1 is MDHEN and CDR2 is SYDVKM in the germline V gene. V lost 5 bases and J 3 bases, leaving 13 bases between the germline ends. This CDR3 is 15 amino acids long. As DNA, the CDR3 is TGTGCCAGCAGTCTGGCGGGGGGCGCTAATGAAAAACTGTTTTTT. Amino acids: CASSLAGGANEKLFF.

This clonotype was counted only a few times. The J gene is TRBJ2-1, the V gene TRBV6-8, with TRBD1 matching 7 bases. The CDR3 covers 17 residues. Looked up from germline, CDR1 is MNHGY and CDR2 is SAAAGT. With V trimmed by 2 bases and J by 4 bases, 11 bases remained unmatched. The CDR3 protein is CASSYTETGCGYNEQFF. In nucleotides, the CDR3 is TGTGCCAGCAGTTACACCGAGACAGGGTGTGGGTACAATGAGCAGTTCTTC.

This chain connects TRBV7-8 to TRBJ2-2, with 9 positions matching TRBD1. Trimming removed 2 bases from V and 2 bases from J; junction bases left unmatched: 15. Per germline, CDR1 SGHVS and CDR2 FQNEAQ. The CDR3 is 20 amino acids. The CDR3 protein is CASSLKGRDRALINTGELFF. CDR3 in DNA: TGTGCCAGCAGCTTAAAGGGTCGGGACAGGGCGTTAATCAACACCGGGGAGCTGTTTTTT.

The V and J genes are TRBV7-2 and TRBJ1-2; no clear D gene. This CDR3 region has 17 residues. Deletions cut 3 bases from V and 5 bases from J, with 22 bases between. The germline V gene has CDR1 SGHTA and CDR2 FQGNSA. CDR3 nucleotides: TGTGCCAGCAGCTTTAGCGCGACCCGGGCTAAGGTGTATGGCTACACCTTC. It is translated as CASSFSATRAKVYGYTF. Complete variable domain (other parts from reference TRBV7-2 and TRBJ1-2): GAGVSQSPSNKVTEKGKDVELRCDPISGHTALYWYRQSLGQGLEFLIYFQGNSAPDKSGLPSDRFSAERTGGSVSTLTIQRTQQEDSAVYLCASSFSATRAKVYGYTFGSGTRLTVV.

This clonotype appeared a few times. V and J are TRBV11-2 and TRBJ1-2; the D gene is possibly TRBD1 (5 bases). Trimming left V 0 bases short and J 4 bases short, with 15 bases between. CDR3 size: 16 residues. Germline V gene sequence: CDR1 SGHAT, CDR2 FQNNGV. The CDR3 here is CASSLDLGSGGYGYTF. The CDR3, as DNA: TGTGCCAGCAGCTTAGATCTGGGCAGCGGGGGCTATGGCTACACCTTC.

This clonotype has just a few counts. The chain employs TRBV10-3 and TRBJ1-1; D not certain. Germline V gene lookup returns CDR1 ENHRY and CDR2 SYGVKD. There are 15 residues in the CDR3. V lost 0 bases and J 1 base, leaving 9 bases between the germline ends. The CDR3 DNA follows: TGTGCCATCAGTGAGTCAATTATAAGGAACACTGAAGCTTTCTTT. Encoded protein: CAISESIIRNTEAFF.

V gene TRBV7-2 combines with J gene TRBJ2-2; 12 bases agree with TRBD2. The V segment lost 4 bases and the J segment 6 bases; nucleotides outside the gene matches: 3. The germline V gene has CDR1 SGHTA and CDR2 FQGNSA. The CDR3 sequence is 15 residues long. CDR3 in amino acids: CASSSGLAGPGELFF. The CDR3 DNA is TGTGCCAGCAGCTCAGGACTAGCGGGACCCGGGGAGCTGTTTTTT.

Only a few counts were recorded for this clonotype. V is TRBV7-2 and J is TRBJ1-3; no clear D gene. The CDR3 covers 14 residues. Per the germline V gene, CDR1 is SGHTA and CDR2 is FQGNSA. V was pared by 3 bases and J by 1 base, with 7 bases between. The CDR3 DNA reads TGTGCCAGCAGCTTCATGGGGTCTGGAAACACCATATATTTT. It is translated as CASSFMGSGNTIYF. The variable domain in full, with the rest retrieved from reference TRBV7-2 and TRBJ1-3, is GAGVSQSPSNKVTEKGKDVELRCDPISGHTALYWYRQSLGQGLEFLIYFQGNSAPDKSGLPSDRFSAERTGGSVSTLTIQRTQQEDSAVYLCASSFMGSGNTIYFGEGSWLTVV.

This clonotype was seen only once. V usage is TRBV4-3 and J usage is TRBJ1-1; D ambiguous. V was clipped by 0 bases and J by 1 base, with 9 bases between them. CDR3 length: 15 residues. Looked up from germline, CDR1 is LGHNA and CDR2 is YSLEER. CDR3 sequence (DNA): TGCGCCAGCAGCCAAGACACCGGACCGAACACTGAAGCTTTCTTT. Translation: CASSQDTGPNTEAFF.

The V call is TRBV5-1, the J call TRBJ1-1; no definite D call. Germline loops: CDR1 SGHRS, CDR2 YFSETQ. Trimming removed 4 bases from V and 1 base from J, with 11 bases in between. This CDR3 contains 14 residues. This CDR3 is CASSPDGRNTEAFF. In nucleotides, the CDR3 is TGCGCCAGCAGCCCAGACGGACGGAACACTGAAGCTTTCTTT.

In its sample, this clonotype was seen many times. The CDR3 DNA reads TGCGCCAGCAGCCAAGAGCGGTACACCGGGGAGCTGTTTTTT. It specifies CASSQERYTGELFF. The chain combines TRBV4-3 with TRBJ2-2; D is uncertain. In germline, CDR1 is LGHNA, CDR2 YSLEER. V dropped 0 bases and J dropped 3 bases, with 5 bases sitting between them. The CDR3 length is 14 residues.

This rearrangement joins TRBV24-1 to TRBJ2-1, with TRBD2 identical over 10 bases. The CDR3 consists of 15 residues. Germline trimming cut 8 bases from V and 4 bases from J; bases unmatched to any gene: 7. Per germline, CDR1 KGHDR and CDR2 SFDVKD. The CDR3, as DNA: TGTGCCACCAACCCCGGGACTAGCGCTTACAATGAGCAGTTCTTC. It is translated as CATNPGTSAYNEQFF.

This clonotype was observed a handful of times. This rearrangement joins TRBV30 to TRBJ2-5; 9 nucleotides agree with TRBD2. CDR1 and CDR2 from the germline V gene are GTSNPN and SVGIG (reference sequence). J gave up 5 bases and V 2 bases, and 6 bases lay outside the gene matches. This CDR3 is 14 amino acids long. CDR3 nucleotide sequence: TGTGCCTGGAGTCGCGGGGGGGCTTTTGAGACCCAGTACTTC. Protein: CAWSRGGAFETQYF.

This clonotype showed up just a few times. V and J are TRBV21-1 and TRBJ2-5; no check of the table's D call, TRBD1, against the DNA was made. With the DNA end fitting TRBJ2-1 better, the J assignment may be wrong. TRBV21-1 is reported as a pseudogene. This CDR3 is 14 amino acids long. CDR3 loop: CASSPRGRENEQFF. In nucleotides, the CDR3 is TGTGCCAGCAGCCCCCGGGGGCGGGAGAATGAGCAGTTCTTC.

The chain joins TRBV29-1 to TRBJ2-7, with D unresolved. The germline CDR1 and CDR2 sequences are SQVTM and ANQGSEA. With 5 bases removed from V and 3 bases from J, the gap between germline ends came to 8 bases. CDR3 length equals 11 residues. CDR3 nucleotide sequence: TGCAGCGTTCTAAACGGCTACGAGCAGTACTTC. Its translation is CSVLNGYEQYF.

This clonotype has only a few counts. The J gene is TRBJ2-7, the V gene TRBV6-5; 14 bases match TRBD2. Trimming cost V 6 bases and J 3 bases; bases outside gene matches: 7. Germline V CDR1 and CDR2: MNHEY, SVGAGI. The CDR3 length is 16 residues. The CDR3 coding sequence is TGTGCCAGCAGGACCCAAGGGACTAGCGGGAGCTACGAGCAGTACTTC. Translation gives CASRTQGTSGSYEQYF.

The rearrangement links TRBV5-6 to TRBJ2-7; D not resolved. The germline CDR1 and CDR2 sequences are SGHDT and YYEEEE. Trimming cost V 0 bases and J 5 bases, with 6 bases left between them. This CDR3 has 12 amino acids. As DNA, the CDR3 is TGTGCCAGCAGCTTGGGAAAGAACGAGCAGTACTTC. This translates into CASSLGKNEQYF. Full variable domain (outside the CDR3, taken from reference TRBV5-6 and TRBJ2-7): DAGVTQSPTHLIKTRGQQVTLRCSPKSGHDTVSWYQQALGQGPQFIFQYYEEEERQRGNFPDRFSGHQFPNYSSELNVNALLLGDSALYLCASSLGKNEQYFGPGTRLTVT.

The chain employs TRBV2 and TRBJ1-4; D is possibly TRBD1 (6 bases). This CDR3 has 13 amino acids. Germline-derived CDR1 and CDR2 are SNHLY and FYNNEI. V lost 6 bases and J lost 14, with 19 bases in between. CDR3 nucleotide sequence: TGTGCCAGCAGCCAGAGGTCCGGACAGAAGCTGTTTTTT. It encodes CASSQRSGQKLFF.

Notes on this clonotype: A read error may account for a junction end that differs from germline. This chain connects TRBV29-1 to TRBJ2-2; TRBD1 agrees at 11 bases. CDR1 SQVTM and CDR2 ANQGSEA come from the germline V gene. CDR3 length: 16 amino acids. The CDR3 DNA reads as TGCAGCGTTGAGGGACAGGGGGGCCCTAACACCGGGGCGCTGTTTTTT. It translates to CSVEGQGGPNTGALFF.

This clonotype came up a few times. The chain uses TRBV20-1 and TRBJ2-1; D uncertain. CDR3 size: 15 residues. V shed 1 base and J shed 0 bases, with 10 bases lying between them. Germline lookup yields CDR1 DFQATT and CDR2 SNEGSKA (reference sequence). DNA for the CDR3: TGCAGTGCTAGAGGAAAGGAGAGCTCCTACAATGAGCAGTTCTTC. Encoded protein: CSARGKESSYNEQFF.

V and J are TRBV28 and TRBJ2-4; D ambiguous. With 3 bases removed from V and 2 bases from J, the gap between germline ends came to 17 bases. The V gene's germline CDR1 is MDHEN and CDR2 SYDVKM. The CDR3 is 17 residues long. DNA for the CDR3: TGTGCCAGCAGTTTGGCACTCCTGGCTGATCCCAAAAACATTCAGTACTTC. Its protein product is CASSLALLADPKNIQYF.

This clonotype was recorded at least ten times. The chain employs TRBV4-1 and TRBJ2-1; TRBD2 matches at 8 bases. Germline V lookup: CDR1 MGHRA, CDR2 YSYEKL. Trimming cost V 4 bases and J 4 bases; bases outside gene matches: 18. The CDR3 length is 19 residues. As DNA, the CDR3 is TGCGCCAGCAGCCCATTACTTTCGGAATTTAGCGGGGCTTACAATGAGCAGTTCTTC. This translates into CASSPLLSEFSGAYNEQFF.

The genes are TRBV7-2 and TRBJ1-5; D is ambiguous. This CDR3 has 13 amino acids. V lost 5 bases and J lost 0, with 5 bases in between. The germline gives CDR1 SGHTA, CDR2 FQGNSA. DNA of the CDR3: TGTGCCAGCAGCGACTATAGCAATCAGCCCCAGCATTTT. Amino acid sequence: CASSDYSNQPQHF.

V gene TRBV12-3 or TRBV12-4 combines with J gene TRBJ2-7; TRBD2 aligns across 8 bases. The CDR3 has 16 amino acids. V was clipped by 0 bases and J by 2 bases; unmatched bases: 6. CDR3 in DNA: TGTGCCAGCAGTTTAGCCAAGGGTAGCGGGGCCTACGAGCAGTACTTC. It encodes CASSLAKGSGAYEQYF.

A few counts support this clonotype. The gene calls are TRBV10-3 and TRBJ1-3; 8 bases are shared with TRBD1. The CDR3 is 13 residues long. From germline, CDR1 is ENHRY and CDR2 SYGVKD. The junction had 6 bases not matched to a gene; V was cut back by 10 bases and J by 4 bases. CDR3 residues: CATATGDGNTIYF. The CDR3 bases are TGTGCCACCGCGACAGGGGACGGAAACACCATATATTTT.